This TCR beta chain was identified during a study of blood T cell repertoires in COVID-19. Study information: T cells, B-cell-depleted T cells, or PBMCs supplied cDNA or gDNA.

This CDR3 comprises 17 residues. With V trimmed by 4 bases and J by 3 bases, 12 bases remained unmatched. Germline-derived CDR1 and CDR2 are SGHRS and YFSETQ. Only in-frame clones appear in the TCRdb table, and some are missing; sequencing was by immunoSEQ multiplex PCR. This sample yields 300,000 to 350,000 clones, of which 80% to 95% are seen a single time; roughly 7.3% belongs to the top ten. It was during active infection that Seattle patients were enrolled and then longitudinally followed. This TCR derives from a young woman with COVID-19, enrolled during active disease. Sequencing was done on a sample of peripheral blood. This chain joins TRBV5-1 and TRBJ2-1, with 8 bases that match TRBD2. DNA of the CDR3: TGCGCCAGCAGCCCCCTAGTTAATAGCGGGAACTACAATGAGCAGTTCTTC. Translation: CASSPLVNSGNYNEQFF.